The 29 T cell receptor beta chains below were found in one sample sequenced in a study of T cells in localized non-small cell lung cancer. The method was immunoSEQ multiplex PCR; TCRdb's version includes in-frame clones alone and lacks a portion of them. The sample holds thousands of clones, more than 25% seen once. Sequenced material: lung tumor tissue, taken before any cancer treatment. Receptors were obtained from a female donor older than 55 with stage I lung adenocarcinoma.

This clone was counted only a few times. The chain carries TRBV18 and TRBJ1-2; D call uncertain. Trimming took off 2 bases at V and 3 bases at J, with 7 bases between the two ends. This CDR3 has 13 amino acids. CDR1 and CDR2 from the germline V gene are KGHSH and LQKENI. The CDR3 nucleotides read TGTGCCAGCTCACCAAGTCGTGACTATGGCTACACCTTC. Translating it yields CASSPSRDYGYTF.

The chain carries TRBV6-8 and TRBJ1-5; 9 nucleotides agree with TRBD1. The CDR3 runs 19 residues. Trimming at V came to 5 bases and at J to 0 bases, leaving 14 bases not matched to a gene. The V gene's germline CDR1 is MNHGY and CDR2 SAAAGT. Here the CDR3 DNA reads TGTGCCAGCAGTCGAATTACAGGGGGCACCAACAGTAGCAATCAGCCCCAGCATTTT. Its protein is CASSRITGGTNSSNQPQHF.

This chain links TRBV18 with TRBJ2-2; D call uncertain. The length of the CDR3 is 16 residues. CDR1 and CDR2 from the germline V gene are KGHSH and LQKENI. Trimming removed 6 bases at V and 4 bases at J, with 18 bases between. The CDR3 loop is CASSQRALDGTGELFF. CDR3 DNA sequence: TGTGCCAGCTCGCAAAGGGCGTTGGATGGCACCGGGGAGCTGTTTTTT.

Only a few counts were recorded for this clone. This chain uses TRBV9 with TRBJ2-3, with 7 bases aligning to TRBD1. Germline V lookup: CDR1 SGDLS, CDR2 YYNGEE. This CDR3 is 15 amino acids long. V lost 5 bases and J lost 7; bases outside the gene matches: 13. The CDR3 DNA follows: TGTGCCAGCAGTGATAGCAGGGGGATCCTGTATACGCAGTATTTT. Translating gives CASSDSRGILYTQYF.

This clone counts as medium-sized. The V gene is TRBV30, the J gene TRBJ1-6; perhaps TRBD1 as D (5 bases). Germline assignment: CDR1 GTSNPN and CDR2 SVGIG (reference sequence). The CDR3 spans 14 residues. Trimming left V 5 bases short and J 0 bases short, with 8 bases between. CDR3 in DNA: TGTGCCTGGGTCCAGGGCTCCTATAATTCACCCCTCCACTTT. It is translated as CAWVQGSYNSPLHF.

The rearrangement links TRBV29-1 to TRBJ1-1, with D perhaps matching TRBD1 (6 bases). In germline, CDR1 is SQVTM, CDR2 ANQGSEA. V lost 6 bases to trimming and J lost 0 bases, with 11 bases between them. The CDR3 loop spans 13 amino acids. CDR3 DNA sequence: TGCAGCGTGAATACAGGGTTGAACACTGAAGCTTTCTTT. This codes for CSVNTGLNTEAFF.

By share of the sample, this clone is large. CDR3 coding DNA: TGTGCCAGCAGTGACCAGGGGGCCAGGGTGATGAACACTGAAGCTTTCTTT. Protein product: CASSDQGARVMNTEAFF. V usage is TRBV6-8 and J usage is TRBJ1-1; TRBD1 aligns across 8 bases. This CDR3 contains 17 residues. After removal of 5 bases from V and 0 bases from J, the junction contained 11 bases not matched to a gene. Germline values: CDR1 MNHGY, CDR2 SAAAGT.

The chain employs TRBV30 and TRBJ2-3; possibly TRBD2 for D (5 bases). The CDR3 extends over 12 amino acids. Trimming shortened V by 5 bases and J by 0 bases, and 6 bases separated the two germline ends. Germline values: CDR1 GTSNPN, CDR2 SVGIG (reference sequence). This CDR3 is CAWGGSTDTQYF. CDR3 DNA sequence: TGTGCCTGGGGAGGTAGCACAGATACGCAGTATTTT.

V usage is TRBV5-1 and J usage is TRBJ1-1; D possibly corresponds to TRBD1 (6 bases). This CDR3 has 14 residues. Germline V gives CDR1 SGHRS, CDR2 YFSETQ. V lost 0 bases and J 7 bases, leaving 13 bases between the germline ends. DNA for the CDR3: TGCGCCAGCAGCTTGGGACAGGAGAATCTTGAAGCTTTCTTT. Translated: CASSLGQENLEAFF.

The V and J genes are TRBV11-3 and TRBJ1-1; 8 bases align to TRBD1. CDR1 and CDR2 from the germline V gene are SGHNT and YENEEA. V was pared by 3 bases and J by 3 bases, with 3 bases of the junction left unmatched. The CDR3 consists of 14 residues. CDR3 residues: CASSFQGADTEAFF. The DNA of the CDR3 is TGTGCCAGCAGCTTTCAGGGGGCCGACACTGAAGCTTTCTTT.

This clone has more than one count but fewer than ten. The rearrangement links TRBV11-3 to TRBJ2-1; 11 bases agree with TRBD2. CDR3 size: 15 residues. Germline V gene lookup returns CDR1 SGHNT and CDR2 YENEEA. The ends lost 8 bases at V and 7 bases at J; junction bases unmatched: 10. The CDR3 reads CASFSGSGRGNEQFF. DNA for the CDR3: TGTGCCAGCTTCTCGGGTAGCGGGAGGGGTAATGAGCAGTTCTTC.

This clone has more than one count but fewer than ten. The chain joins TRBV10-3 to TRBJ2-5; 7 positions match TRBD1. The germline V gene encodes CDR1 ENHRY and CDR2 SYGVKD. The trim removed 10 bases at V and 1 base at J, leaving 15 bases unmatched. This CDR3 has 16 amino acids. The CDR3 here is CASGNLLQGVQETQYF. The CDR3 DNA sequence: TGTGCCAGCGGCAACCTCCTTCAGGGGGTCCAAGAGACCCAGTACTTC.

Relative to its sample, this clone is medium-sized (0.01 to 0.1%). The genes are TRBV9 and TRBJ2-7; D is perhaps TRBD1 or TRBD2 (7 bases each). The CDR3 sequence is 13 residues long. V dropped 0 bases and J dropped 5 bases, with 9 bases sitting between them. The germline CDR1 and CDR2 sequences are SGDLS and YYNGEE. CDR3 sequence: CASSVAGGDEQYF. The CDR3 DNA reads TGTGCCAGCAGCGTAGCAGGGGGGGACGAGCAGTACTTC. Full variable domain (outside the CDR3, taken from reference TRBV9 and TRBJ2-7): DSGVTQTPKHLITATGQRVTLRCSPRSGDLSVYWYQQSLDQGLQFLIQYYNGEERAKGNILERFSAQQFPDLHSELNLSSLELGDSALYFCASSVAGGDEQYFGPGTRLTVT.

The CDR3 sequence: CASNPTGGAYGYTF. The DNA for the CDR3 is TGTGCCAGTAACCCTACAGGGGGGGCCTATGGCTACACCTTC. The V and J genes are TRBV19 and TRBJ1-2; 8 bases map to TRBD1. This CDR3 is built from 14 residues. Germline CDR1 reads LNHDA; CDR2 reads SQIVND (reference sequence). J was trimmed by 4 bases and V by 7 bases; bases with no gene match: 8.

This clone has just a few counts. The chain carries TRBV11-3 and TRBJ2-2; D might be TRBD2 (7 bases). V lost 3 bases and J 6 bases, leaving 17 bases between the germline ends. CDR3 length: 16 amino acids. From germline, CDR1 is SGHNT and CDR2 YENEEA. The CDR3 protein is CASSFRGGDSPGELFF. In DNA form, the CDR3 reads TGTGCCAGCAGCTTTAGGGGGGGCGATAGTCCCGGGGAGCTGTTTTTT.

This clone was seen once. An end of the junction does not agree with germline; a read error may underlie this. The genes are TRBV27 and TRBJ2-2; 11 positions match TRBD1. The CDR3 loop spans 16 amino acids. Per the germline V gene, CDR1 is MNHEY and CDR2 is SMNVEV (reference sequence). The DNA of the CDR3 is TGTGCCACCAGTGATCCGGGACAGGGGGGGTCCGGGGAGCTGTTTTTT. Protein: CATSDPGQGGSGELFF.

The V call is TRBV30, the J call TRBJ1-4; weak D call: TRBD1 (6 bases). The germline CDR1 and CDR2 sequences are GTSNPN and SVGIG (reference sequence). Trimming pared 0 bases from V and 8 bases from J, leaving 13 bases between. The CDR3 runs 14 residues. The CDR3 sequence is CAWSVRGLREKLFF. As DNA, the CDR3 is TGTGCCTGGAGTGTTCGGGGGCTTAGGGAAAAACTGTTTTTT.

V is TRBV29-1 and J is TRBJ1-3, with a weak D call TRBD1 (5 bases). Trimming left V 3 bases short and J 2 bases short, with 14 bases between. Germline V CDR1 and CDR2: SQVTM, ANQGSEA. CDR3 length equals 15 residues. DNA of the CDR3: TGCAGCGTTGAGGGAATTGGGGGGACTGGAAACACCATATATTTT. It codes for CSVEGIGGTGNTIYF.

The CDR3 here is CASSSYIGNQPQHF. The CDR3 DNA reads TGTGCCAGCAGTTCCTACATTGGCAATCAGCCCCAGCATTTT. This chain uses TRBV28 with TRBJ1-5; D call uncertain. The V gene's germline CDR1 is MDHEN and CDR2 SYDVKM. The CDR3 has 14 residues. Trimming cost V 4 bases and J 2 bases, with 9 bases left between them.

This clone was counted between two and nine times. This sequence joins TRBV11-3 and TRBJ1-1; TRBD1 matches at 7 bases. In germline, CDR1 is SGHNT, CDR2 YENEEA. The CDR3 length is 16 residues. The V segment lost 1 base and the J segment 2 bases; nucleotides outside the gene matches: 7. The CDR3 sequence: CASSLVSTGVNTEAFF. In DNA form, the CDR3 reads TGTGCCAGCAGCTTAGTCTCCACAGGGGTTAACACTGAAGCTTTCTTT.

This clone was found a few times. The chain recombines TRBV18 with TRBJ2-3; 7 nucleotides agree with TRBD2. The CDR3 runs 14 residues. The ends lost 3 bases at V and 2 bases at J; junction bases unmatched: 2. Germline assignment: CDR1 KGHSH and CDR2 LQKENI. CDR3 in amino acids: CASSPGLDTDTQYF. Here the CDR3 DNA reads TGTGCCAGCTCACCCGGACTAGACACAGATACGCAGTATTTT.

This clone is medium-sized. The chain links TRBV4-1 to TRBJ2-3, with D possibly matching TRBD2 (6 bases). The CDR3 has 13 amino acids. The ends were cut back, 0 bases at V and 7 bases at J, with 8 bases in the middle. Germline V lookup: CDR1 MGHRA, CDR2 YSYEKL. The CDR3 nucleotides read TGCGCCAGCAGCCAAGATGCGGGGCATACGCAGTATTTT. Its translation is CASSQDAGHTQYF.

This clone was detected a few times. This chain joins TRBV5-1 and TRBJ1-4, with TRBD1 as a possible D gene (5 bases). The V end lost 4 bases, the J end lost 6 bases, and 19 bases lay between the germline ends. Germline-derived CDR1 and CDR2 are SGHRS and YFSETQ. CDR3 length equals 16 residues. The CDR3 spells CASSPGTVVGHEKLFF. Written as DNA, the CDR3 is TGCGCCAGCAGCCCCGGGACGGTTGTAGGGCATGAAAAACTGTTTTTT.

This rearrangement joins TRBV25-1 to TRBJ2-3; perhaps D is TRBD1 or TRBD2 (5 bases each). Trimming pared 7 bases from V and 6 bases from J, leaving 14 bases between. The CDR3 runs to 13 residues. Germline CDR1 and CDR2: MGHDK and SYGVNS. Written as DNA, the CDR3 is TGTGCCAGCAAAGGACAAGGGGAGGATACGCAGTATTTT. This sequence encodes CASKGQGEDTQYF.

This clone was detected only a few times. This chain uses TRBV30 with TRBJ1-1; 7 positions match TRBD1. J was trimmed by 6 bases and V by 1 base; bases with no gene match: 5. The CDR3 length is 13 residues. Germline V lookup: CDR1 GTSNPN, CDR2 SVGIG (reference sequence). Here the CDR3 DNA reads TGTGCCTGGAGTGAGTACAGGGGCGCTGAAGCTTTCTTT. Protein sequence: CAWSEYRGAEAFF. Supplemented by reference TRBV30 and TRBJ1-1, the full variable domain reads SQTIHQWPATLVQPVGSPLSLECTVEGTSNPNLYWYRQAAGRGLQLLFYSVGIGQISSEVPQNLSASRPQDRQFILSSKKLLLSDSGFYLCAWSEYRGAEAFFGQGTRLTVV.

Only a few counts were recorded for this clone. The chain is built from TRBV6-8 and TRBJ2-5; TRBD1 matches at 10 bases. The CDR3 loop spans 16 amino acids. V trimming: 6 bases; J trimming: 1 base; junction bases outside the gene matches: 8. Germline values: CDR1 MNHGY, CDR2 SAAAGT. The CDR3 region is CASRTGTGVTQETQYF. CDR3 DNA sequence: TGTGCCAGCAGAACCGGGACAGGGGTTACCCAAGAGACCCAGTACTTC.

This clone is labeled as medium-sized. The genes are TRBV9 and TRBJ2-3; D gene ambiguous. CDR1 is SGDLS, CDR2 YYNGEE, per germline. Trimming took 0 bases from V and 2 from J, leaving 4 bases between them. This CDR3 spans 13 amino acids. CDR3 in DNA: TGTGCCAGCAGCGTAGAGACCACAGATACGCAGTATTTT. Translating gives CASSVETTDTQYF.

For the CDR3, the DNA is TGTGCCAGCAGCCCCAGGACTAGATCAAACACCGGGGAGCTGTTTTTT. It translates to CASSPRTRSNTGELFF. The rearrangement uses TRBV14 and TRBJ2-2, with 7 bases identical to TRBD2. The CDR3 has 16 amino acids. The ends lost 4 bases at V and 2 bases at J; junction bases unmatched: 7. CDR1 is SGHDN and CDR2 is FVKESK in the germline V gene.

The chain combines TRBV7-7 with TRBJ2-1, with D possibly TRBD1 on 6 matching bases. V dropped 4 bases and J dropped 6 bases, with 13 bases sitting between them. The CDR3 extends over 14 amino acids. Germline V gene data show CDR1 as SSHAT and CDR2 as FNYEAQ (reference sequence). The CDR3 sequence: CASSSVGRGNEQFF. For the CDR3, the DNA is TGTGCCAGCAGCTCTGTGGGCAGGGGCAATGAGCAGTTCTTC.